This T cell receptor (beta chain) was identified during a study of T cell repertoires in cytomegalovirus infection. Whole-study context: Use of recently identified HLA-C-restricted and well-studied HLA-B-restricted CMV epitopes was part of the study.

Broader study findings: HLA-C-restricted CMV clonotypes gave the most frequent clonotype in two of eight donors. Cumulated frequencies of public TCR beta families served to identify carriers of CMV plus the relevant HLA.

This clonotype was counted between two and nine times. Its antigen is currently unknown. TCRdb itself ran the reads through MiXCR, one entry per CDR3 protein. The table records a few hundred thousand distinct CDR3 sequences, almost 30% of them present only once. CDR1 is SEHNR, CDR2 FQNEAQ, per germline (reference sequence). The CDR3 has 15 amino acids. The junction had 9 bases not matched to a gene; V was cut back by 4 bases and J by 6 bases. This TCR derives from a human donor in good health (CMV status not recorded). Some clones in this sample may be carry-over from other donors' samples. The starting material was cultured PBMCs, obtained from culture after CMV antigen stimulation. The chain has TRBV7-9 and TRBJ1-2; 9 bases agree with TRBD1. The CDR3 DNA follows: TGTGCCAGCAGCTCCGGCGCAACAGGGGGCGATGGCTACACCTTC. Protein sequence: CASSSGATGGDGYTF.